This is a list of T cell receptor beta chains from one sample in a study of technical replicates of blood from a handful of donors. Clones were read by immunoSEQ multiplex PCR, and TCRdb kept only the in-frame ones, dropping some. The sample holds 40,000 to 55,000 clones; 90% to 96% are singletons and the top ten take about 0.39%. Sequencing was done on a sample of T cells isolated from PBMCs. These receptors were collected from a human donor in good health. The CDR3 runs from the conserved cysteine through the conserved F or W. Each record gives: clone size, D gene, V gene, J gene, CDR3 DNA, CDR3 protein. The D gene is left open where the match is weak. Size is omitted from some rows. Given values are once, few, many or a class for expanded clones.

.	.	TRBV27	TRBJ2-1	TGTGCCAGCAGTTTATCGAGGAGGGCCTATCGCAATGAGCAGTTCTTC	CASSLSRRAYRNEQFF
.	.	TRBV30	TRBJ1-2	TGTGCCTGTACTACGGCTGGCTACACCTTC	CACTTAGYTF
.	.	TRBV10-3	TRBJ1-5	TGTGCCATCAGTGATATTGTAGGACGGGAGCAGCCCCAGCATTTT	CAISDIVGREQPQHF
.	TRBD1	TRBV5-1	TRBJ2-1	TGCGCCAGCAGCTGGACAGGGGGCCCCTACAATGAGCAGTTCTTC	CASSWTGGPYNEQFF
.	.	TRBV19	TRBJ1-4	TGTGCCAGTAGTACGATTATGGGGGGAGTTTTCGAAAAACTGTTTTTT	CASSTIMGGVFEKLFF
.	.	TRBV6-6	TRBJ1-1	TGTGCCAGCAGTCCGGGTACGGGATTCACGAACACTGAAGCTTTCTTT	CASSPGTGFTNTEAFF
.	.	TRBV9	TRBJ1-2	TGTGCCAGCAGCCCGATCACACCCCTCTATGGCTACACCTTC	CASSPITPLYGYTF
.	TRBD2	TRBV19	TRBJ2-3	TGTGCCAGTAGTCCAGGACTAGCGGGAGAGGTAGATACGCAGTATTTT	CASSPGLAGEVDTQYF
.	.	TRBV15	TRBJ1-5	TGTGCCACCAGCAGAGGTCTTAGCAATCAGCCCCAGCATTTT	CATSRGLSNQPQHF
.	.	TRBV2	TRBJ1-2	TGTGCCAGCAGTGAAGTAAACTATGGCTACACCTTC	CASSEVNYGYTF
.	TRBD1	TRBV10-3	TRBJ1-1	TGTGCCATCAGGCCGGGACAGGGCGGGACTGAAGCTTTCTTT	CAIRPGQGGTEAFF
.	.	TRBV5-4	TRBJ1-1	TGTGCCAGCAGCTTGGGGGGGGGAACTGAAGCTTTCTTT	CASSLGGGTEAFF
.	TRBD1	TRBV18	TRBJ2-7	TGTGCCAGCTCACCCTCGAGACAGGGGGAATACGAGCAGTACTTC	CASSPSRQGEYEQYF
.	.	TRBV19	TRBJ1-1	TGTGCCAGTAGTAGACTTCCTGGGACTGAAGCTTTCTTT	CASSRLPGTEAFF
.	TRBD2	TRBV10-3	TRBJ2-5	TGTGCCATCAGTGAGTCGGGTAGCGGGAGTGGAGAGACCCAGTACTTC	CAISESGSGSGETQYF
.	.	TRBV30	TRBJ2-1	TGTGCCTGTTACAGGTCCTACAATGAGCAGTTCTTC	CACYRSYNEQFF
.	.	TRBV7-9	TRBJ2-7	TGTGCCAGCAGCTCCGGGGGATCCTACGAGCAGTACTTC	CASSSGGSYEQYF
.	.	TRBV15	TRBJ1-3	TGTGCCACCAGCTTCCAGGTGGGAGAAAGAAACACCATATATTTT	CATSFQVGERNTIYF
.	TRBD1	TRBV2	TRBJ1-2	TGTGCCAGCAGATCGACAGGGGACGGCTACACCTTC	CASRSTGDGYTF
once	.	TRBV7-2	TRBJ2-5	TGTGCCAGCAGCTTCCAGGGATACCAAGAGACCCAGTACTTC	CASSFQGYQETQYF
.	.	TRBV5-4	TRBJ2-7	TGTGCCAGCAGCGGAGGTAGCGGATACGAGCAGTACTTC	CASSGGSGYEQYF
.	.	TRBV11-3	TRBJ2-3	TGTGCCAGCAGCCTTAATCAGGCAGATACGCAGTATTTT	CASSLNQADTQYF
.	TRBD1	TRBV6-5	TRBJ2-7	TGTGCCAGCAGTCTAAGAGACAGGGAGATCTACGAGCAGTACTTC	CASSLRDREIYEQYF
.	TRBD2	TRBV5-1	TRBJ2-1	TGCGCCAGCAGCCCAAGGACTAGCGGGAGGTACAATGAGCAGTTCTTC	CASSPRTSGRYNEQFF
few	.	TRBV29-1	TRBJ2-7	TGCAGCGCATTCAGGGGCAACGAGCAGTACTTC	CSAFRGNEQYF
.	TRBD2	TRBV13	TRBJ2-5	TGTGCCAGCAGCCGTCCCAGCGGGAGTGATGAGACCCAGTACTTC	CASSRPSGSDETQYF
.	TRBD1	TRBV27	TRBJ1-4	TGTGCCAGCACCTTATCGCAGGGGGCTAATGAAAAACTGTTTTTT	CASTLSQGANEKLFF
.	TRBD1	TRBV2	TRBJ2-7	TGTGCCGGTAAAGCGACAGGGTTCAGCTCCTACGAGCAGTACTTC	CAGKATGFSSYEQYF
few	.	TRBV11-2	TRBJ1-1	TGTGCCAGCAGCTTTACTGAAACGGGCACTGAAGCTTTCTTT	CASSFTETGTEAFF
.	TRBD1	TRBV5-4	TRBJ1-1	TGTGCCAGCAGCACAGGGGATCGGGTCACTGAAGCTTTCTTT	CASSTGDRVTEAFF
.	TRBD1	TRBV9	TRBJ2-7	TGTGCCAGCAGCGTAGGACAGGGCTTCTACGAGCAGTACTTC	CASSVGQGFYEQYF
.	.	TRBV2	TRBJ2-7	TGTGCCAGCAGTGAATCAGGAAAACTCTACGAGCAGTACTTC	CASSESGKLYEQYF
.	TRBD1	TRBV4-1	TRBJ2-2	TGCGCCAGCAGACAGGGGACGAACACCGGGGAGCTGTTTTTT	CASRQGTNTGELFF
.	TRBD2	TRBV4-2	TRBJ2-5	TGTGCCAGCAGCCAAGATATATATTTCCGGGAGGGCCTAGAGACCCAGTACTTC	CASSQDIYFREGLETQYF
.	.	TRBV7-9	TRBJ2-7	TGTGCCAGCAGCTTAGCGAACAGCTACGAGCAGTACTTC	CASSLANSYEQYF
.	TRBD1	TRBV6-5	TRBJ2-7	TGTGCCAGCCGGACAGGTCTTATCTACGAGCAGTACTTC	CASRTGLIYEQYF
once	.	TRBV6-4	TRBJ1-1	TGTGCCAGCAGTGAGACAGGCGAAAGGACTGAAGCTTTCTTT	CASSETGERTEAFF
.	TRBD2	TRBV19	TRBJ2-3	TGTGCCAGTAGTACGTTGACTAGCTCAGATACGCAGTATTTT	CASSTLTSSDTQYF
.	.	TRBV4-3	TRBJ2-7	TGCGCCAGCAGCCAACCGGGGGGCGCAGACGAGCAGTACTTC	CASSQPGGADEQYF
.	TRBD2	TRBV6-4	TRBJ2-1	TGTGCCAGTTCCCCCGGGACTAACAATGAGCAGTTCTTC	CASSPGTNNEQFF
few	.	TRBV6-5	TRBJ1-1	TGTGCCAGCAGTTACTCGAGACGAGGGAATGAAGCTTTCTTT	CASSYSRRGNEAFF
.	.	TRBV7-9	TRBJ2-1	TGTGCCAGCAGCTTAACGGCGGACAATGAGCAGTTCTTC	CASSLTADNEQFF
.	.	TRBV2	TRBJ1-1	TGTGCCAGCAGTGATACAGGGAAGGCGAACACTGAAGCTTTCTTT	CASSDTGKANTEAFF
.	.	TRBV6-1	TRBJ1-2	TGTGCTTCCACACTGGGAGGGGTGTCAGCTGGCTACACCTTC	CASTLGGVSAGYTF